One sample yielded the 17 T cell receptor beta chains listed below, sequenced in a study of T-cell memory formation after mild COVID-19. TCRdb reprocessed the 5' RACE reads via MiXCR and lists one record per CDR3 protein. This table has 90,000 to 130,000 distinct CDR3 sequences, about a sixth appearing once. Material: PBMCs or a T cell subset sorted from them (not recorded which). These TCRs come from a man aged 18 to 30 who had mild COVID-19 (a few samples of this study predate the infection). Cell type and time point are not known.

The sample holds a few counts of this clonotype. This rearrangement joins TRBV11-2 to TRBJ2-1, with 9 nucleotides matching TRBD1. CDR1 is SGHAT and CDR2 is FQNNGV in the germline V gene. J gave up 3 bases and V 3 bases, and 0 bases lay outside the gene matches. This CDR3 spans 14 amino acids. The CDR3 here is CASSLTGGYNEQFF. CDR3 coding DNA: TGTGCCAGCAGCTTGACAGGGGGCTACAATGAGCAGTTCTTC.

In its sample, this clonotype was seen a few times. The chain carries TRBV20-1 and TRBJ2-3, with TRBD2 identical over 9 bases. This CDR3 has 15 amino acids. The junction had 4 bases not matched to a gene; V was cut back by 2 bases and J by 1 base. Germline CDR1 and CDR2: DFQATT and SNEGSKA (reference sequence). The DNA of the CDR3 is TGCAGTGCTAGACGGGGACTAGCCGGCACAGATACGCAGTATTTT. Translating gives CSARRGLAGTDTQYF.

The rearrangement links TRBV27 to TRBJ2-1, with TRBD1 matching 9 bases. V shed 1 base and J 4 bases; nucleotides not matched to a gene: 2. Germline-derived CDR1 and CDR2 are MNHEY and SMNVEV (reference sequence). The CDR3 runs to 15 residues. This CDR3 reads CASSLWGTGYNEQFF. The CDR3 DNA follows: TGTGCCAGCAGTTTATGGGGGACAGGGTACAATGAGCAGTTCTTC.

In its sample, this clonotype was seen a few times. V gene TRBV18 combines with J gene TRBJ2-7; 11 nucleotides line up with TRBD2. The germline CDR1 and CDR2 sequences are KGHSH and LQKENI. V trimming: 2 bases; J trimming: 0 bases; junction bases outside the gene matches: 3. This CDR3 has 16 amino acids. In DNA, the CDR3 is TGTGCCAGCTCACCAAGGGGGACTAGCGGCTCCTACGAGCAGTACTTC. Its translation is CASSPRGTSGSYEQYF.

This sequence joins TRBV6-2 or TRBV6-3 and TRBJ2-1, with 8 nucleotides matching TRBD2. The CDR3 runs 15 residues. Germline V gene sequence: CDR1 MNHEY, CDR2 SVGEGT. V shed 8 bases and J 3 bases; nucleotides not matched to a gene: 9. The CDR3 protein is CASGRPGLGYNEQFF. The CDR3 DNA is TGTGCCAGCGGCCGCCCGGGACTAGGCTACAATGAGCAGTTCTTC.

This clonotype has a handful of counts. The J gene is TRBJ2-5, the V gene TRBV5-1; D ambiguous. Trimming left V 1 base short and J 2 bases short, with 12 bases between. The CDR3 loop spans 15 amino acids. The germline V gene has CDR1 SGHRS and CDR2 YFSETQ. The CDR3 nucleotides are TGCGCCAGCAGCTTGCTCCCGGACCAGCAAGAGACCCAGTACTTC. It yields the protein CASSLLPDQQETQYF.

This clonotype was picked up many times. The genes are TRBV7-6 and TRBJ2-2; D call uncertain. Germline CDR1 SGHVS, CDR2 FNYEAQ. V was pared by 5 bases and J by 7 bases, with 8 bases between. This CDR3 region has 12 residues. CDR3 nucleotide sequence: TGTGCCAGCAGCCCCTTTATCGGGGAGCTGTTTTTT. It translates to CASSPFIGELFF.

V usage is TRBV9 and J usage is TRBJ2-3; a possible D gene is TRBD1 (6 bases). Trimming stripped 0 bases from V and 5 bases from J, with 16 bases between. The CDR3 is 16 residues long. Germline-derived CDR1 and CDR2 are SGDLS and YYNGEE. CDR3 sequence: CASSVGGAPRGDTQYF. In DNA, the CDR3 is TGTGCCAGCAGCGTAGGAGGAGCCCCCAGGGGAGATACGCAGTATTTT.

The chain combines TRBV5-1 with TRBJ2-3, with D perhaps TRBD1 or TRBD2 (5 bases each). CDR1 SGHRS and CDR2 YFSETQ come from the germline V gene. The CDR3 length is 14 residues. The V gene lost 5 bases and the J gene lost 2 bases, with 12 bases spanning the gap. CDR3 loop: CASRPRDLTDTQYF. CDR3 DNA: TGCGCCAGCAGACCCCGGGACCTCACAGATACGCAGTATTTT.

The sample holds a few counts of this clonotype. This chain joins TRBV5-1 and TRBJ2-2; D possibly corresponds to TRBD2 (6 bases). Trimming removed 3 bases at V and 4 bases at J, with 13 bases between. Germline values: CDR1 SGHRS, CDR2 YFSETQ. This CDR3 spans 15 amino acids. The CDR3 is CASSSRWGGTGELFF. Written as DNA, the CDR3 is TGCGCCAGCAGCTCCCGGTGGGGAGGCACCGGGGAGCTGTTTTTT.

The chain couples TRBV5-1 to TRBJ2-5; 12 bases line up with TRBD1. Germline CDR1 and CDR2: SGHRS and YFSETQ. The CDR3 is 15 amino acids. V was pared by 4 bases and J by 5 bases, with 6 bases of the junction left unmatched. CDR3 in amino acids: CASSAGTGGGETQYF. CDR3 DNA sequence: TGCGCCAGCAGCGCCGGGACAGGGGGCGGTGAGACCCAGTACTTC.

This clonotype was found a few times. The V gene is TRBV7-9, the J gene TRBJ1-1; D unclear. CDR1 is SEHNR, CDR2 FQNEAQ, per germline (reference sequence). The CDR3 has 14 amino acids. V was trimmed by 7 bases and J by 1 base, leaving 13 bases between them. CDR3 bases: TGTGCCAGCACTCTTTGGGGATCGAACACTGAAGCTTTCTTT. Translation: CASTLWGSNTEAFF.

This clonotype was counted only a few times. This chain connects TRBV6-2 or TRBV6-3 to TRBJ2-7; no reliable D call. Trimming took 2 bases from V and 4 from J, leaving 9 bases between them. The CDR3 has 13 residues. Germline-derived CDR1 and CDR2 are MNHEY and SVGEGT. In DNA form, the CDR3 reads TGTGCCAGCAGTTACCCTGGAGCTTACGAGCAGTACGTC. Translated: CASSYPGAYEQYV.

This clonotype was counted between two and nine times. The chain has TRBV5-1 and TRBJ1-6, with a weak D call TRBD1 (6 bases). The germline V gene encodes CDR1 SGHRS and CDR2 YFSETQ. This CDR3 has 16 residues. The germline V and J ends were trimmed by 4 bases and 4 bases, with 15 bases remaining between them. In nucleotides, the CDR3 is TGCGCCAGCAGCCCGGGGGGCTCTGAATATAATTCACCCCTCCACTTT. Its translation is CASSPGGSEYNSPLHF. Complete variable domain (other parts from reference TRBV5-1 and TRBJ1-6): KAGVTQTPRYLIKTRGQQVTLSCSPISGHRSVSWYQQTPGQGLQFLFEYFSETQRNKGNFPGRFSGRQFSNSRSEMNVSTLELGDSALYLCASSPGGSEYNSPLHFGNGTRLTVT.

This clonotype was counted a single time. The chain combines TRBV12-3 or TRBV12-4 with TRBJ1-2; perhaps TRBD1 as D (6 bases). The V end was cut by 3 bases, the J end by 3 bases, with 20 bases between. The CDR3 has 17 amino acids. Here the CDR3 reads CASSFSFGAGVHYGYTF. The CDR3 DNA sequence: TGTGCCAGCAGTTTTTCGTTTGGGGCAGGGGTTCACTATGGCTACACCTTC.

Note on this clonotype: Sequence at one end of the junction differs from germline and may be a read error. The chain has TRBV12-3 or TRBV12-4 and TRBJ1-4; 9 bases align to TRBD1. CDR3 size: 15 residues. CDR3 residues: CASSFWDREPKKLFF. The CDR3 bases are TGTGCAAGCAGTTTCTGGGACAGGGAGCCGAAAAAACTGTTTTTT.

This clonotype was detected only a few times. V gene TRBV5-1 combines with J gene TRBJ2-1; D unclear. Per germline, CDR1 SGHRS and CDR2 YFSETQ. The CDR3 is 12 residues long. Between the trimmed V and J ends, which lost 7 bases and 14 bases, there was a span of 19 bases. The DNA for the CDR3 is TGCGCCAGCGGCCCGGGCCTCGCTGGGGAGTTCTTC. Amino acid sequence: CASGPGLAGEFF.